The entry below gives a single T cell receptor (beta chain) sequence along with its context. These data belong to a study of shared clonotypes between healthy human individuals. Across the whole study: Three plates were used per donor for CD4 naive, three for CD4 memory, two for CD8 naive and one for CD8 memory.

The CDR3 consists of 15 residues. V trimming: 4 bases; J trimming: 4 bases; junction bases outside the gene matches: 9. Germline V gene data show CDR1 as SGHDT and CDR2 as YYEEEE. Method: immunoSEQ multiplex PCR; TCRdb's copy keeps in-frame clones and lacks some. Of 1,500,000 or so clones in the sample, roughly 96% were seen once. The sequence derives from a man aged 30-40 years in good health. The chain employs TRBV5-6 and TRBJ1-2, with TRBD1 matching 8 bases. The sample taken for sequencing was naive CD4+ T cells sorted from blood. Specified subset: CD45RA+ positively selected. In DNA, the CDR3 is TGTGCCAGCAGCCAGGACAGGGCGGGGGTCTATGGCTACACCTTC. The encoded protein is CASSQDRAGVYGYTF.